Listed below are T cell receptor beta chains from one sample, sequenced in a study of T cells after yellow fever vaccination. A single record per CDR3 protein comes from TCRdb applying MiXCR to the 5' RACE reads. The sample shows 250,000 or so distinct CDR3 sequences, roughly 3.5% of them seen only once. The sample consisted of PBMCs, taken 15 days after the yellow fever booster vaccination. These receptor sequences come from a man aged 18 to 35 who received the YFV17D yellow fever vaccine. The CDR3 runs from the conserved cysteine through the conserved F or W. The D gene is left open where the match is weak. Only part of the rows carry a size: once, few, many, or a class if the clone is expanded.

>many|TRBV19|-|TRBJ2-3
CASSIRGASTDTQYF
TGTGCCAGTAGTATTCGGGGTGCTAGCACAGATACGCAGTATTTT
>many|TRBV5-1|-|TRBJ1-1
CASSLDAGNMNTEAFF
TGCGCCAGCAGCTTGGATGCAGGGAACATGAACACTGAAGCTTTCTTT
>many|TRBV18|-|TRBJ2-1
CASSLTFGGPTFEQFF
TGTGCCAGCTCACTCACATTCGGGGGGCCGACTTTTGAGCAGTTCTTC
>few|TRBV18|-|TRBJ1-5
CASSTFGEPQHF
TGTGCCAGCTCAACCTTCGGGGAGCCCCAGCATTTT
>many|TRBV7-2|-|TRBJ1-2
CASSRSGQGLSGYTF
TGTGCCAGCAGCCGTTCTGGGCAGGGGCTCTCCGGCTACACCTTC
>-|TRBV5-4|-|TRBJ1-6
CASSSGGLSYNSPLHF
TGTGCCAGCAGCTCCGGGGGCTTGTCCTATAATTCACCCCTCCACTTT
>many|TRBV18|-|TRBJ1-1
CASSPQQDPNTEAFF
TGTGCCAGCTCACCACAACAGGATCCGAACACTGAAGCTTTCTTT
>many|TRBV5-1|TRBD1|TRBJ1-6
CASSWEPTGDSPLHF
TGCGCCAGCAGCTGGGAACCGACAGGGGATTCACCCCTCCACTTT
>many|TRBV7-2|-|TRBJ2-7
CASSKYGPNYEQYF
TGTGCCAGCAGCAAATACGGGCCGAACTACGAGCAGTACTTC
>-|TRBV5-1|-|TRBJ2-1
CASSFTGGHNEQFF
TGCGCCAGCAGCTTCACAGGTGGCCACAATGAGCAGTTCTTC
>many|TRBV20-1|-|TRBJ2-1
CSADGWGEQFF
TGCAGTGCGGACGGATGGGGTGAGCAGTTCTTC
>many|TRBV20-1|-|TRBJ1-5
CSARDDGSQPQHF
TGCAGTGCTAGAGATGATGGCAGTCAGCCCCAGCATTTT
>many|TRBV12-3/TRBV12-4|-|TRBJ1-2
CASSGRGANYGYTF
TGTGCCAGCAGTGGGAGGGGCGCTAACTATGGCTACACCTTC
>many|TRBV7-9|TRBD2|TRBJ2-5
CASSLAIIGGQETQYF
TGTGCCAGCAGCTTAGCTATTATCGGGGGGCAAGAGACCCAGTACTTC
>many|TRBV12-3/TRBV12-4|TRBD2|TRBJ2-1
CASSFSGGAYNEQFF
TGTGCCAGCAGTTTTAGCGGGGGGGCCTACAATGAGCAGTTCTTC
>many|TRBV28|-|TRBJ1-1
CASSQPGGSFRNTEAFF
TGTGCCAGCAGCCAACCTGGAGGGTCTTTTAGGAACACTGAAGCTTTCTTT
>many|TRBV5-5|-|TRBJ2-7
CASSLVAIPTYEQYF
TGTGCCAGCAGCTTGGTAGCAATCCCCACCTACGAGCAGTACTTC
>many|TRBV7-9|-|TRBJ2-4
CASSPTLEGKNIQYF
TGTGCCAGCAGCCCAACCCTGGAGGGCAAAAACATTCAGTACTTC
>many|TRBV11-3|-|TRBJ2-3
CASSPQGISDTQYF
TGTGCCAGCAGCCCACAGGGAATTTCAGATACGCAGTATTTT
>-|TRBV19|TRBD1|TRBJ1-1
CATLRDRGLDTEAFF
TGTGCCACCTTACGGGACAGGGGGCTGGACACTGAAGCTTTCTTT
>many|TRBV7-9|-|TRBJ1-4
CASSLANEKLFF
TGTGCCAGCAGCTTAGCTAATGAAAAACTGTTTTTT
>many|TRBV6-5|-|TRBJ1-1
CASSYGQYTEAFF
TGTGCCAGCAGTTACGGCCAGTACACTGAAGCTTTCTTT
>many|TRBV18|-|TRBJ1-6
CASSPPAGNYNSPLHF
TGTGCCAGCTCACCACCGGCAGGGAACTATAATTCACCCCTCCACTTT
>many|TRBV4-1|-|TRBJ2-1
CASSHEGFYNEQFF
TGCGCCAGCAGCCACGAGGGCTTTTACAATGAGCAGTTCTTC
>many|TRBV5-1|-|TRBJ2-2
CASRWTVTGELFF
TGCGCCAGCAGATGGACGGTCACCGGGGAGCTGTTTTTT
>many|TRBV7-3|TRBD2|TRBJ2-2
CASRGGDTGELFF
TGTGCCAGCAGGGGGGGGGACACCGGGGAGCTGTTTTTT
>few|TRBV19|-|TRBJ2-2
CASLGVDTLGTGELFF
TGTGCCAGTTTGGGGGTGGACACCCTTGGGACCGGGGAGCTGTTTTTT
>many|TRBV20-1|TRBD1|TRBJ1-2
CSASLDRVPDGYTF
TGCAGTGCTAGCTTGGACAGGGTCCCGGATGGCTACACCTTC
>many|TRBV5-1|-|TRBJ1-3
CASSLGVAGNTIYF
TGCGCCAGCAGCTTGGGGGTTGCTGGAAACACCATATATTTT
>many|TRBV9|-|TRBJ1-6
CASSVVPMEVVASPLHF
TGTGCCAGCAGCGTCGTCCCCATGGAGGTGGTCGCTTCACCCCTCCACTTT
>few|TRBV20-1|TRBD1|TRBJ2-2
CSASGTATGELFF
TGCAGTGCATCCGGGACAGCCACCGGGGAGCTGTTTTTT
>many|TRBV7-9|-|TRBJ2-5
CASSLRTAGRYQETQYF
TGTGCCAGCAGCTTACGCACGGCAGGGCGGTACCAAGAGACCCAGTACTTC
>-|TRBV5-6|-|TRBJ2-2
CASRSELAGELFF
TGTGCCAGCAGGTCCGAATTGGCCGGGGAGCTGTTTTTT
>-|TRBV6-2/TRBV6-3|-|TRBJ1-1
CASSYSRTNSRDTEAFF
TGTGCCAGCAGTTACAGCCGGACTAACTCCAGGGACACTGAAGCTTTCTTT
>many|TRBV20-1|-|TRBJ1-1
CSATTHIEVAFF
TGCAGTGCTACGACTCATATCGAAGTGGCTTTCTTT
>many|TRBV20-1|-|TRBJ2-3
CSAPTRGSADTQYF
TGCAGTGCTCCCACGCGGGGTAGTGCAGATACGCAGTATTTT
>many|TRBV6-5|-|TRBJ2-7
CASSYSGPAGYEQYF
TGTGCCAGCAGTTACAGCGGACCGGCGGGCTACGAGCAGTACTTC
>many|TRBV12-3/TRBV12-4|TRBD1|TRBJ2-1
CASSPDRAISYNEQFF
TGTGCCAGCAGCCCGGACAGGGCAATCTCCTACAATGAGCAGTTCTTC
>-|TRBV20-1|TRBD2|TRBJ2-3
CSAIGTSATDTQYF
TGCAGTGCTATAGGGACTAGCGCCACAGATACGCAGTATTTT
>many|TRBV7-8|-|TRBJ1-6
CASRVGNPLDSPLHF
TGTGCCAGCAGAGTAGGGAACCCTTTGGATTCACCCCTCCACTTT
>many|TRBV5-1|TRBD2|TRBJ2-4
CASTSGGANQPIQYF
TGCGCCAGCACTAGCGGGGGGGCCAATCAGCCCATTCAGTACTTC
>many|TRBV12-3/TRBV12-4|-|TRBJ1-1
CASRGDTSNTEAFF
TGTGCCAGCAGAGGGGACACCTCGAACACTGAAGCTTTCTTT
>many|TRBV12-3/TRBV12-4|TRBD2|TRBJ2-5
CASSPLAGGTRDTQYF
TGTGCCAGCAGTCCGCTAGCGGGGGGGACAAGAGACACCCAGTACTTC
>many|TRBV6-6|TRBD2|TRBJ2-2
CATGGGSGELFF
TGTGCCACGGGGGGGGGCTCCGGGGAGCTGTTTTTT
>many|TRBV5-1|TRBD1|TRBJ1-2
CASSQGQGNYGYTF
TGCGCCAGCAGCCAGGGACAGGGGAACTATGGCTACACCTTC
>many|TRBV12-3/TRBV12-4|-|TRBJ1-4
CASSLEGTVATNEKLFF
TGTGCCAGCAGTTTAGAGGGGACTGTTGCAACTAATGAAAAACTGTTTTTT
>many|TRBV5-1|-|TRBJ2-7
CASSTRGPRDEQYF
TGCGCCAGCAGCACCCGGGGCCCGCGAGACGAGCAGTACTTC
>many|TRBV5-1|-|TRBJ2-3
CASSSGESGGTDTQYF
TGCGCCAGCAGCTCGGGCGAATCAGGGGGCACAGATACGCAGTATTTT
>many|TRBV5-6|TRBD1|TRBJ1-2
CASSQGQGYGYTF
TGTGCCAGCAGCCAAGGACAGGGCTATGGCTACACCTTC
>many|TRBV29-1|-|TRBJ1-6
CSVESRVVSPLHF
TGCAGCGTTGAGAGCAGAGTTGTCTCACCCCTCCACTTT
>-|TRBV5-4|TRBD1|TRBJ2-2
CASSLAPGQGSGELFF
TGTGCCAGCAGCTTGGCTCCGGGACAGGGATCCGGGGAGCTGTTTTTT
>many|TRBV29-1|-|TRBJ2-5
CSVDRLTQETQYF
TGCAGCGTTGATAGACTTACCCAAGAGACCCAGTACTTC
>many|TRBV27|-|TRBJ1-3
CASSWAGNSGNTIYF
TGTGCCAGCAGTTGGGCCGGAAACTCTGGAAACACCATATATTTT
>many|TRBV6-5|TRBD2|TRBJ2-5
CASRTSGGRQETQYF
TGTGCCAGCAGAACTAGCGGGGGCCGCCAAGAGACCCAGTACTTC
>many|TRBV20-1|TRBD1|TRBJ1-1
CSALQDRYTEAFF
TGCAGTGCTCTCCAGGACAGGTACACTGAAGCTTTCTTT
>many|TRBV18|-|TRBJ2-1
CASSPEQGGGNEQFF
TGTGCCAGCTCACCAGAGCAGGGTGGGGGCAATGAGCAGTTCTTC
>few|TRBV7-2|TRBD2|TRBJ2-5
CASSAPTSGEQETQYF
TGTGCCAGCAGCGCTCCGACTAGCGGGGAGCAAGAGACCCAGTACTTC
>many|TRBV12-3/TRBV12-4|-|TRBJ2-6
CASSAGTSGANVLTF
TGTGCCAGCAGCGCCGGGACGTCGGGGGCCAACGTCCTGACTTTC
>many|TRBV6-1|TRBD1|TRBJ2-7
CASSYRDSSYEQYF
TGTGCCAGCAGTTACCGGGACAGCTCCTACGAGCAGTACTTC